The next 24 T cell receptor beta chains were all read from a single sample in a study of blood T cell repertoires in COVID-19 (TCRdb year 2020). Library preparation was by the immunoSEQ multiplex PCR assay. TCRdb mirrors the immuneACCESS table, restricted to in-frame sequences. Some clones are absent from its copies; in checked studies, under half trace to an unresolved V gene, and the reason for the others is unknown. The table for this sample lists about 57,000 clones; roughly 85% of them were counted only once. The ten largest clones capture around 3.2% of the sample. Input material: peripheral blood. These TCRs come from a man aged 55 to 70 with acute or convalescent COVID-19.

This clone was seen a single time. This chain links TRBV10-1 with TRBJ2-7; TRBD1 agrees at 8 bases. CDR1 is WNHNN and CDR2 is SYGVQD in the germline V gene (reference sequence). The V segment lost 3 bases and the J segment 7 bases; nucleotides outside the gene matches: 5. This CDR3 has 13 amino acids. The CDR3 reads CASSESDRAEQYF. CDR3 nucleotide sequence: TGCGCCAGCAGTGAATCGGACAGGGCAGAGCAGTACTTC.

This chain joins TRBV15 and TRBJ1-2, with D perhaps TRBD1 (5 bases). V lost 6 bases and J lost 2, with 16 bases in between. The CDR3 totals 15 residues. CDR1 is LNHNV, CDR2 YYDKDF, per germline (reference sequence). The CDR3 DNA reads TGTGCCACCAGGACGGGGGGAGGTGGCAACTATGGCTACACCTTC. Its translation is CATRTGGGGNYGYTF.

The genes are TRBV30 and TRBJ2-5, with TRBD1 identical over 10 bases. V trimming: 5 bases; J trimming: 5 bases; junction bases outside the gene matches: 8. The CDR3 extends over 14 amino acids. Germline V gene lookup returns CDR1 GTSNPN and CDR2 SVGIG (reference sequence). The CDR3 reads CAWGFDRGRETQYF. The DNA of the CDR3 is TGTGCCTGGGGCTTCGACAGGGGGCGGGAGACCCAGTACTTC.

The rearrangement links TRBV7-3 to TRBJ2-1, with 10 nucleotides matching TRBD1. Losses at the gene ends were 4 bases for V and 3 bases for J; bases not matched to a gene: 6. In germline, CDR1 is SGHTA, CDR2 FQGTGA. This CDR3 is built from 16 residues. CDR3 in DNA: TGTGCCAGCAGCTCCGGCAGGACAGGGGGCTACAATGAGCAGTTCTTC. Protein product: CASSSGRTGGYNEQFF.

The chain is built from TRBV6-6 and TRBJ2-7; possibly TRBD2 for D (5 bases). V dropped 0 bases and J dropped 1 base, with 13 bases sitting between them. Germline loops: CDR1 MNHNY, CDR2 SVGAGI (reference sequence). The CDR3 loop spans 16 amino acids. Here the CDR3 DNA reads TGTGCCAGCAGTTACTCGAGCGGATTAAATTCCTACGAGCAGTACTTC. Translated, it gives CASSYSSGLNSYEQYF.

The J gene is TRBJ1-1, the V gene TRBV28; D remains unclear. Germline V gives CDR1 MDHEN, CDR2 SYDVKM. V was cut by 3 bases and J by 5 bases, with 7 bases left in between. This CDR3 spans 12 amino acids. The CDR3 nucleotides read TGTGCCAGCAGTTTCCGGGGAACTGAAGCTTTCTTT. This translates into CASSFRGTEAFF.

The J gene is TRBJ2-1, the V gene TRBV6-5; TRBD2 is a possible D gene (5 bases). The CDR3 sequence is 14 residues long. Germline values: CDR1 MNHEY, CDR2 SVGAGI. V gave up 5 bases and J gave up 6 bases, with 14 bases separating them. The chain's CDR3 is CASSTRRAGNEQFF. Here the CDR3 DNA reads TGTGCCAGCAGTACCCGGCGTGCGGGCAATGAGCAGTTCTTC.

The V and J genes are TRBV29-1 and TRBJ1-2; D remains unclear. From germline, CDR1 is SQVTM and CDR2 ANQGSEA. This CDR3 is built from 12 residues. V was shortened by 7 bases and J by 4 bases, with 13 bases between the two germline ends. The CDR3 region is CSGGREAYGYTF. Written as DNA, the CDR3 is TGCAGCGGCGGCCGGGAGGCCTATGGCTACACCTTC.

The CDR3 protein is CSASILAGLNTGELFF. CDR3 in DNA: TGCAGTGCTAGTATCCTAGCGGGACTGAACACCGGGGAGCTGTTTTTT. The V and J genes are TRBV20-1 and TRBJ2-2; 9 bases are shared with TRBD2. Germline V gives CDR1 DFQATT, CDR2 SNEGSKA (reference sequence). CDR3 length equals 16 residues. The ends lost 3 bases at V and 1 base at J; junction bases unmatched: 6.

The J gene is TRBJ2-1, the V gene TRBV7-2; the match to TRBD2 covers 9 bases. CDR1 and CDR2 (germline): SGHTA, FQGNSA. The CDR3 has 16 amino acids. J was trimmed by 8 bases and V by 1 base; bases with no gene match: 9. The CDR3 is CASSLVAGGPLHEQFF. The CDR3 nucleotides read TGTGCCAGCAGCTTAGTTGCGGGAGGGCCTCTACATGAGCAGTTCTTC. The full variable domain, rest sourced from reference TRBV7-2 and TRBJ2-1, is GAGVSQSPSNKVTEKGKDVELRCDPISGHTALYWYRQSLGQGLEFLIYFQGNSAPDKSGLPSDRFSAERTGGSVSTLTIQRTQQEDSAVYLCASSLVAGGPLHEQFFGPGTRLTVL.

The V and J genes are TRBV11-3 and TRBJ1-6; D uncertain. V lost 5 bases and J 10 bases, leaving 12 bases between the germline ends. CDR1 SGHNT and CDR2 YENEEA come from the germline V gene. CDR3 length equals 13 residues. The CDR3 sequence is CASSRGGRSPLHF. As DNA, the CDR3 is TGTGCCAGCAGCCGTGGAGGGAGATCACCCCTCCACTTT.

The chain's CDR3 is CASRFLQRGPREPQHF. In DNA, the CDR3 is TGTGCCAGTAGGTTCCTCCAGCGGGGCCCTCGCGAGCCCCAGCATTTT. This sequence joins TRBV19 and TRBJ1-5; TRBD1 is a possible D gene (5 bases). This CDR3 comprises 16 residues. Trimming stripped 6 bases from V and 8 bases from J, with 23 bases between. CDR1 is LNHDA and CDR2 is SQIVND in the germline V gene (reference sequence).

This sequence joins TRBV11-2 and TRBJ1-1, with 9 bases that match TRBD1. The CDR3 runs to 13 residues. Germline-derived CDR1 and CDR2 are SGHAT and FQNNGV. Trimming cost V 6 bases and J 6 bases; bases outside gene matches: 5. The CDR3 sequence: CASRGQGRAEAFF. CDR3 DNA: TGTGCCAGCAGGGGACAGGGTAGGGCTGAAGCTTTCTTT.

This chain uses TRBV18 with TRBJ2-2; 7 bases align to TRBD1. Trimming removed 10 bases from V and 5 bases from J; junction bases left unmatched: 10. The CDR3 totals 14 residues. Germline loops: CDR1 KGHSH, CDR2 LQKENI. The CDR3 coding sequence is TGTGCCACCTTACTCACCAGGGGGACCGGGGAGCTGTTTTTT. This gives the protein CATLLTRGTGELFF.

The CDR3 loop is CASSEDRANTEAFF. The DNA of the CDR3 is TGCGCCAGCAGCGAGGACAGGGCTAACACTGAAGCTTTCTTT. The chain is built from TRBV5-1 and TRBJ1-1, with TRBD1 matching 8 bases. The J segment lost 2 bases and the V segment lost 4 bases, leaving 4 bases of the junction unmatched. Germline V gene data show CDR1 as SGHRS and CDR2 as YFSETQ. The CDR3 totals 14 residues.

CDR3 in amino acids: CATLSGRGSYNEQFF. The CDR3 bases are TGTGCCACCCTTAGCGGGAGGGGCTCCTACAATGAGCAGTTCTTC. This rearrangement joins TRBV28 to TRBJ2-1, with TRBD2 matching 11 bases. Unmatched junction bases numbered 5, after V lost 10 bases and J lost 0 bases. CDR3 length: 15 residues. Germline loops: CDR1 MDHEN, CDR2 SYDVKM.

Only a few counts were recorded for this clone. The chain employs TRBV15 and TRBJ2-1; D perhaps matches TRBD2 (6 bases). The CDR3 covers 16 residues. Germline V CDR1 and CDR2: LNHNV, YYDKDF (reference sequence). V lost 0 bases, J lost 7 bases, and 16 bases lay in between. The CDR3 DNA reads TGTGCCACCAGCAGAGATTACGCGGGTGGAGGGAATGAGCAGTTCTTC. Its protein product is CATSRDYAGGGNEQFF.

The chain joins TRBV5-1 to TRBJ2-1, with D uncertain. The V and J ends lost 2 bases and 6 bases respectively, with 6 bases between them. The CDR3 contains 12 residues. CDR1 is SGHRS and CDR2 is YFSETQ in the germline V gene. The CDR3 is CASSFSGNEQFF. The CDR3 DNA reads TGCGCCAGCAGCTTCTCCGGCAATGAGCAGTTCTTC.

The rearrangement uses TRBV7-9 and TRBJ2-5; weak D call: TRBD2 (6 bases). The V gene lost 0 bases and the J gene lost 1 base, with 12 bases spanning the gap. This CDR3 is built from 16 residues. Germline CDR1 is SEHNR and CDR2 is FQNEAQ (reference sequence). The CDR3 nucleotides are TGTGCCAGCAGCTTAGCGGTAGCGGTGTCCCAAGAGACCCAGTACTTC. Protein product: CASSLAVAVSQETQYF.

This chain uses TRBV5-6 with TRBJ2-5, with D possibly being TRBD1 (6 bases). The CDR3 length is 13 residues. The germline V gene encodes CDR1 SGHDT and CDR2 YYEEEE. V was trimmed by 3 bases and J by 5 bases, leaving 11 bases between them. CDR3 protein: CASSYRVGETQYF. In DNA, the CDR3 is TGTGCCAGCAGCTACAGGGTTGGGGAGACCCAGTACTTC. Variable domain in full (rest from reference TRBV5-6 and TRBJ2-5): DAGVTQSPTHLIKTRGQQVTLRCSPKSGHDTVSWYQQALGQGPQFIFQYYEEEERQRGNFPDRFSGHQFPNYSSELNVNALLLGDSALYLCASSYRVGETQYFGPGTRLLVL.

This rearrangement joins TRBV28 to TRBJ1-3, with 7 nucleotides matching TRBD1. The germline V gene encodes CDR1 MDHEN and CDR2 SYDVKM. The CDR3 covers 13 residues. Germline trimming cut 5 bases from V and 6 bases from J; bases unmatched to any gene: 4. CDR3 in amino acids: CASSRQGENTIYF. The CDR3 nucleotides read TGTGCCAGCAGTAGACAGGGTGAAAACACCATATATTTT.

This chain connects TRBV2 to TRBJ1-2, with D possibly being TRBD1 (6 bases). The V end lost 5 bases, the J end lost 2 bases, and 12 bases lay between the germline ends. Germline V gives CDR1 SNHLY, CDR2 FYNNEI. The CDR3 length is 14 residues. Here the CDR3 DNA reads TGTGCCAGCAGTTCGCGGACAGAAAACTATGGCTACACCTTC. Translation: CASSSRTENYGYTF.

The genes are TRBV5-1 and TRBJ2-7; 7 nucleotides agree with TRBD2. This CDR3 spans 15 amino acids. Unmatched junction bases numbered 14, after V lost 8 bases and J lost 3 bases. The germline V gene has CDR1 SGHRS and CDR2 YFSETQ. The CDR3 is CARAWGRLADYEQYF. DNA for the CDR3: TGCGCCAGGGCTTGGGGCCGACTAGCAGACTACGAGCAGTACTTC.

The chain combines TRBV28 with TRBJ2-3; D is perhaps TRBD2 (6 bases). Germline V gene sequence: CDR1 MDHEN, CDR2 SYDVKM. V was shortened by 7 bases and J by 0 bases, with 14 bases between the two germline ends. The CDR3 runs 15 residues. DNA for the CDR3: TGTGCCAGCACCTTCAAGGGGACTAGCACAGATACGCAGTATTTT. The encoded protein is CASTFKGTSTDTQYF.